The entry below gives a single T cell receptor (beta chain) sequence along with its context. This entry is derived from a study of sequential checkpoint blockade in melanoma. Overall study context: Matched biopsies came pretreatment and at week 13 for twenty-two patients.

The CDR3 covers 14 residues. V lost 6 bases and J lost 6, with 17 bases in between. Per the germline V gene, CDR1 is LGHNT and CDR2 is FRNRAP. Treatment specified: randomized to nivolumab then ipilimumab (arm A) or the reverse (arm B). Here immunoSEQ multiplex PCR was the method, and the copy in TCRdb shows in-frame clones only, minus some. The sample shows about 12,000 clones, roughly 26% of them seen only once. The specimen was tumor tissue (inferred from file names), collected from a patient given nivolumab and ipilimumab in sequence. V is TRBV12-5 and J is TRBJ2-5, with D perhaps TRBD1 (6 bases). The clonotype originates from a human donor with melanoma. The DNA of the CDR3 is TGTGCTAGTGGCCAGGGGCAGGTGGGGCAGACCCAGTACTTC. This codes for CASGQGQVGQTQYF.